These 17 T cell receptor beta chains were sequenced from one sample in a study of OX40 agonist ivuxolimab in advanced cancers. Some clones are missing from TCRdb's copy, which holds only in-frame ones; the method was immunoSEQ multiplex PCR. This sample yields some 86,000 clones, of which 91% are seen a single time; roughly 9.3% belongs to the top ten. Specimen: CD4+ or CD8+ T cells sorted from blood, collected in a trial of the OX40 agonist ivuxolimab. Receptors originate from an adult with an advanced solid tumor such as melanoma, head and neck, liver or kidney cancer.

The J gene is TRBJ2-5, the V gene TRBV12-5, with D maybe TRBD1 (6 bases). V dropped 7 bases and J dropped 7 bases, with 13 bases sitting between them. Germline V gives CDR1 LGHNT, CDR2 FRNRAP. This CDR3 has 12 residues. CDR3 in amino acids: CASEAGEGTQYF. The CDR3 nucleotides read TGTGCTAGTGAGGCAGGGGAAGGGACCCAGTACTTC.

This clone was seen once. The gene calls are TRBV19 and TRBJ1-2; a weak D match, TRBD1 (6 bases). The CDR3 totals 15 residues. CDR1 is LNHDA, CDR2 SQIVND, per germline (reference sequence). The V and J ends lost 5 bases and 4 bases respectively, with 17 bases between them. DNA of the CDR3: TGTGCCAGTAGTTTCCTCGGGACATCTTCCTATGGCTACACCTTC. Translating it yields CASSFLGTSSYGYTF.

The chain carries TRBV29-1 and TRBJ2-5; the match to TRBD1 covers 8 bases. The tail of the sequence fits TRBJ2-7 better, so the J call may be wrong. The CDR3 loop spans 16 amino acids. Germline lookup yields CDR1 SQVTM and CDR2 ANQGSEA. The CDR3 DNA reads as TGCAGCGTTGGAGGAGCCGAGACAGGGGTGTCCTACGAGCAGTACTTC. Residues: CSVGGAETGVSYEQYF.

The V gene is TRBV9, the J gene TRBJ2-7, with 7 bases matching TRBD2. The CDR3 has 14 amino acids. V lost 3 bases, J lost 6 bases, and 9 bases stayed unmatched. Germline values: CDR1 SGDLS, CDR2 YYNGEE. The CDR3 region has the DNA TGTGCCAGCAGCGCCCCGACTAGCTTGAGCGAGCAGTACTTC. Its translation is CASSAPTSLSEQYF.

Points on this clone: Other DNA sequences in this sample translate to the same CDR3. The chain recombines TRBV11-2 with TRBJ2-1, with TRBD2 identical over 10 bases. Trimming at V came to 0 bases and at J to 8 bases, leaving 1 base not matched to a gene. Germline loops: CDR1 SGHAT, CDR2 FQNNGV. This CDR3 is 14 amino acids long. The CDR3 reads CASSLDLAGDEQFF. CDR3 sequence (DNA): TGTGCCAGCAGCTTAGATCTAGCGGGAGATGAGCAGTTCTTC.

The chain employs TRBV6-6 and TRBJ2-7; D is undetermined. V was trimmed by 5 bases and J by 2 bases, leaving 7 bases between them. Germline loops: CDR1 MNHNY, CDR2 SVGAGI (reference sequence). The CDR3 runs 12 residues. CDR3 sequence reads: CASSDNTYEQYF. In DNA form, the CDR3 reads TGTGCCAGCAGTGACAACACCTACGAGCAGTACTTC.

CDR3 coding DNA: TGTGCCACCAGCAGTGACGACGGGCCCACCCCATACGAGCAGTACTTC. It encodes CATSSDDGPTPYEQYF. V usage is TRBV15 and J usage is TRBJ2-7; the D is unclear. The germline V and J ends were trimmed by 3 bases and 4 bases, with 19 bases remaining between them. The V gene's germline CDR1 is LNHNV and CDR2 YYDKDF (reference sequence). The CDR3 is made up of 16 amino acids.

The rearrangement uses TRBV4-2 and TRBJ2-2; the D is unclear. Trimming shortened V by 0 bases and J by 7 bases, and 6 bases separated the two germline ends. From germline, CDR1 is LGHNA and CDR2 YNFKEQ. The CDR3 covers 13 residues. The CDR3 is CASSQDFGGELFF. The CDR3 nucleotides read TGTGCCAGCAGCCAAGATTTCGGCGGGGAGCTGTTTTTT.

This clone appeared once. The rearrangement links TRBV6-1 to TRBJ2-7; TRBD2 is a possible D gene (6 bases). CDR1 MNHNS and CDR2 SASEGT come from the germline V gene. The germline V and J ends were trimmed by 7 bases and 6 bases, with 13 bases remaining between them. The CDR3 runs to 12 residues. The CDR3 is CASNRGVGEQYF. Written as DNA, the CDR3 is TGTGCCAGCAATCGCGGGGTCGGCGAGCAGTACTTC.

The V gene is TRBV29-1, the J gene TRBJ1-2; D is uncertain. The ends were cut back, 7 bases at V and 0 bases at J, with 12 bases in the middle. CDR1 and CDR2 from the germline V gene are SQVTM and ANQGSEA. This CDR3 is 13 amino acids long. The CDR3 loop is CSERESTNYGYTF. The CDR3 DNA is TGCAGCGAACGAGAGTCGACTAACTATGGCTACACCTTC.

The V and J genes are TRBV27 and TRBJ2-1, with 9 bases aligning to TRBD2. The CDR3 runs 15 residues. Looked up from germline, CDR1 is MNHEY and CDR2 is SMNVEV (reference sequence). V lost 1 base and J lost 7; bases outside the gene matches: 5. Here the CDR3 DNA reads TGTGCCAGCAGTTTATGGGCGGGAGGGCCTAATGAGCAGTTCTTC. Amino acids: CASSLWAGGPNEQFF.

Turning to this clone: Other DNA sequences from this sample encode an identical CDR3 as well. This rearrangement joins TRBV4-1 to TRBJ2-7; 11 bases line up with TRBD1. Trimming removed 6 bases from V and 5 bases from J; junction bases left unmatched: 12. This CDR3 region has 16 residues. Per germline, CDR1 MGHRA and CDR2 YSYEKL. Written as DNA, the CDR3 is TGCGCCAGCAGTCCTCGAGGACAGGGGGCGCAGGACGAGCAGTACTTC. Translating it yields CASSPRGQGAQDEQYF.

The chain has TRBV18 and TRBJ2-2; D call uncertain. Germline lookup yields CDR1 KGHSH and CDR2 LQKENI. This CDR3 is 15 amino acids long. V was clipped by 6 bases and J by 5 bases, with 16 bases between them. The CDR3 spells CASSPSRAGTGELFF. The DNA for the CDR3 is TGTGCCAGCTCCCCCTCTAGGGCCGGAACCGGGGAGCTGTTTTTT. Full variable domain (remainder filled in from reference TRBV18 and TRBJ2-2): NAGVMQNPRHLVRRRGQEARLRCSPMKGHSHVYWYRQLPEEGLKFMVYLQKENIIDESGMPKERFSAEFPKEGPSILRIQQVVRGDSAAYFCASSPSRAGTGELFFGEGSRLTVL.

Of note for this clone: Other DNA sequences in the same sample also yield this CDR3. This chain connects TRBV11-2 to TRBJ2-7; tentative D call: TRBD1 (6 bases). This CDR3 region has 13 residues. Trimming shortened V by 3 bases and J by 2 bases, and 8 bases separated the two germline ends. Looked up from germline, CDR1 is SGHAT and CDR2 is FQNNGV. CDR3 protein: CASSLDRAYEQYF. CDR3 in DNA: TGTGCCAGCAGCTTGGACAGAGCCTACGAGCAGTACTTC.

V usage is TRBV6-5 and J usage is TRBJ1-3; weak D call: TRBD1 (5 bases). Trimming took 1 base from V and 0 from J, leaving 10 bases between them. The CDR3 runs to 16 residues. In germline, CDR1 is MNHEY, CDR2 SVGAGI. The CDR3 DNA follows: TGTGCCAGCAGTTACTTCAAGGGGAGCTCTGGAAACACCATATATTTT. This encodes CASSYFKGSSGNTIYF.

This chain connects TRBV27 to TRBJ2-5, with a weak D call TRBD1 (5 bases). CDR3 length: 15 amino acids. Trimming left V 5 bases short and J 2 bases short, with 15 bases between. The germline V gene has CDR1 MNHEY and CDR2 SMNVEV (reference sequence). The CDR3, as DNA: TGTGCCAGCAGTCCGTTAGGACACTCACAAGAGACCCAGTACTTC. Amino acid sequence: CASSPLGHSQETQYF.

The CDR3 DNA follows: TGCAGCGTTTTGGCTCTGGGACTAGCGGGAGATAGGTACGAGCAGTACTTC. Its protein product is CSVLALGLAGDRYEQYF. The J gene is TRBJ2-7, the V gene TRBV29-1, with 14 nucleotides matching TRBD2. The CDR3 has 17 residues. V lost 5 bases to trimming and J lost 4 bases; unmatched junction nucleotides: 13. Germline V gives CDR1 SQVTM, CDR2 ANQGSEA.